By share of the sample, the clone carrying this T cell receptor beta chain is medium-sized. This record comes from a study of neurological immune-mediated disorders. One entry per CDR3 protein results from TCRdb running MiXCR on the 5' RACE reads. The sample has approximately 27,000 distinct CDR3 sequences; less than 25% are singletons. Trimming took 2 bases from V and 8 from J, leaving 13 bases between them. This CDR3 contains 14 residues. CDR1 DFQATT and CDR2 SNEGSKA come from the germline V gene (reference sequence). There were about 920,000 CD4+ or CD8+ T cells used in the sorted libraries. The sequencing sample was made of CD4+ T cells from blood. The rearrangement links TRBV20-1 to TRBJ1-6, with a weak D call TRBD1 (6 bases). This receptor was identified in a man in his forties or fifties with HTLV-1-associated myelopathy (HAM/TSP). The CDR3: CSARSGPGDSPLHF. CDR3 nucleotide sequence: TGCAGTGCTAGATCCGGACCAGGGGATTCACCCCTCCACTTT.